This TCR beta chain was found in a study of cytomegalovirus exposure and HLA in healthy donors. Regarding the study as a whole: The likely explanation for a cluster of highly shared sequence variants was sequencing artifact.

Comments on this clone: The antigen remains undetermined.

Germline trimming cut 2 bases from V and 0 bases from J; bases unmatched to any gene: 3. The CDR3 consists of 16 residues. Per germline, CDR1 SGHRS and CDR2 YFSETQ. The primer mix had 60 Vbeta and 13 Jbeta primers. Authors' methods: Later analysis identified tens of millions of unique TCR beta chains, approximately 11 million shared. Sequencing was performed with immunoSEQ multiplex PCR; in TCRdb, only in-frame clones are kept and a portion is missing. The V and J calls and clone size are taken from that table; D and trimming were inferred from the DNA. The sample lists under 140,000 clones, roughly 84% occurring once.

This TCR was recovered from a man aged 25-45 years in good health and CMV-seropositive. The sample was PBMCs. This rearrangement joins TRBV5-1 to TRBJ2-2, with 8 positions matching TRBD1. The CDR3 spells CASSLSGGANTGELFF. The CDR3 nucleotides are TGCGCCAGCAGCTTATCAGGGGGCGCGAACACCGGGGAGCTGTTTTTT.